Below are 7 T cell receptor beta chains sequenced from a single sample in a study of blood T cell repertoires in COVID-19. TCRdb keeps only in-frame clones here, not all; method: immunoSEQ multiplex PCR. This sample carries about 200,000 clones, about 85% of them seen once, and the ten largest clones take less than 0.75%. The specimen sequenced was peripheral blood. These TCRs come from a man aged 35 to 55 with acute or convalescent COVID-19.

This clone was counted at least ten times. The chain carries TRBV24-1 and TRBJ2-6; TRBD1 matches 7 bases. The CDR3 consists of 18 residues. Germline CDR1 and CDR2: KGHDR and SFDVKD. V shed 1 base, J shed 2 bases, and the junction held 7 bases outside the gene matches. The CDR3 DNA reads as TGTGCCACCAGTGATTTCCAACAGGGGACAGCTGGGGCCAACGTCCTGACTTTC. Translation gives CATSDFQQGTAGANVLTF.

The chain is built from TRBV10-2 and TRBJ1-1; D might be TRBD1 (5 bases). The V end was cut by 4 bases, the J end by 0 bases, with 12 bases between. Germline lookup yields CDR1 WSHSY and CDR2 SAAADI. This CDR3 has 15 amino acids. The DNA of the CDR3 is TGCGCCAGCAGTGGGAAAAGGGGCCTGAACACTGAAGCTTTCTTT. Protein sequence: CASSGKRGLNTEAFF.

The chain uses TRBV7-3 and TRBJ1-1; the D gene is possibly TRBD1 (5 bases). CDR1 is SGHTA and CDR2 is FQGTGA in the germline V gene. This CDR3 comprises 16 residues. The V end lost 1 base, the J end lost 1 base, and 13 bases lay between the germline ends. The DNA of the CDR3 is TGTGCCAGCAGCTTAAGGCCGGCAGGGCAGAACACTGAAGCTTTCTTT. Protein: CASSLRPAGQNTEAFF.

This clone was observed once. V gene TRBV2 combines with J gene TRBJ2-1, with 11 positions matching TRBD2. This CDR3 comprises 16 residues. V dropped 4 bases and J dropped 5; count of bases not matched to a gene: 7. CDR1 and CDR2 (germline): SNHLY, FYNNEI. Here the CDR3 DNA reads TGTGCCAGCAGTGCAACTAGCGGGGGAAGGAACAATGAGCAGTTCTTC. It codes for CASSATSGGRNNEQFF.

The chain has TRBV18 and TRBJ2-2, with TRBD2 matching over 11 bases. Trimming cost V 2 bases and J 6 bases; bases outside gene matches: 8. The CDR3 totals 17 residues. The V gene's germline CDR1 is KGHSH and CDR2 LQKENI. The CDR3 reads CASSPGLLAGASGELFF. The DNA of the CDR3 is TGTGCCAGCTCACCAGGGCTACTAGCGGGGGCCTCCGGGGAGCTGTTTTTT.

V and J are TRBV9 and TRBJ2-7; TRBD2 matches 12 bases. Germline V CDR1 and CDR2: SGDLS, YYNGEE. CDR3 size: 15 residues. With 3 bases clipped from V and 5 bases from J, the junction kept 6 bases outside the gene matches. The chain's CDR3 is CASSASGRAFDEQYF. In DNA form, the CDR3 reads TGTGCCAGCAGCGCTAGCGGGAGGGCCTTTGACGAGCAGTACTTC. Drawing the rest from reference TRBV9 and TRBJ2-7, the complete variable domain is DSGVTQTPKHLITATGQRVTLRCSPRSGDLSVYWYQQSLDQGLQFLIQYYNGEERAKGNILERFSAQQFPDLHSELNLSSLELGDSALYFCASSASGRAFDEQYFGPGTRLTVT.

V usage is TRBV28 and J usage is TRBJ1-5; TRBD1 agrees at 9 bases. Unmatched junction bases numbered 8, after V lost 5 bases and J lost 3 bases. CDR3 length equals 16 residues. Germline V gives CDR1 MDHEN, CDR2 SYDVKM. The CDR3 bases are TGTGCCAGCAGTCTTGAGGGACAGGGCTTCAATCAGCCCCAGCATTTT. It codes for CASSLEGQGFNQPQHF.